This record looks at one T cell receptor beta chain sequence and its context. It was CD45RO-negative cells, positively selected for CCR7, that made up naive CD8 cells, with terminally differentiated effector memory CD45RA+ cells excluded. The V gene lost 6 bases and the J gene lost 6 bases, with 18 bases spanning the gap. The CDR3 runs to 14 residues. CDR1 is SGHAT and CDR2 is FQNNGV in the germline V gene. This specimen comes from a study of shared clonotypes between healthy human individuals. Data came from immunoSEQ multiplex PCR; TCRdb stores just in-frame clones and leaves some out. This repertoire shows more than 2 million clones, around 95% found once; its top ten account for about 1.6%.

This chain connects TRBV11-2 to TRBJ2-7; unclear D gene. Sequencing was done on a sample of naive CD8+ T cells from PBMCs. The origin of this receptor is a man between 18 and 35 years old in good health. Some clones in this sample may be carry-over from other donors' samples. Here the CDR3 DNA reads TGTGCCAGCAGTTTCGAGTTTGATGTCGGCGAGCAGTACTTC. Translating gives CASSFEFDVGEQYF.